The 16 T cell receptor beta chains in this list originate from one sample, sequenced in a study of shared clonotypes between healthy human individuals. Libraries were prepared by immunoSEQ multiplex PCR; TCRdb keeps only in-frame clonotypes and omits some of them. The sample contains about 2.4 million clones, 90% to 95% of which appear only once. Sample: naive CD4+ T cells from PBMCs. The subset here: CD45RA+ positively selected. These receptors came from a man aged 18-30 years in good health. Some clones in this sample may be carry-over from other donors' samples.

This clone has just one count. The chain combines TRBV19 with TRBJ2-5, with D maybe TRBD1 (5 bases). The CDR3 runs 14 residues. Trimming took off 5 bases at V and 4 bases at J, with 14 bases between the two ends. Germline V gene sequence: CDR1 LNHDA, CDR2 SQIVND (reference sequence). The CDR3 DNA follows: TGTGCCAGTAGTGGATTGGGGCAGACAGAGACCCAGTACTTC. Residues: CASSGLGQTETQYF.

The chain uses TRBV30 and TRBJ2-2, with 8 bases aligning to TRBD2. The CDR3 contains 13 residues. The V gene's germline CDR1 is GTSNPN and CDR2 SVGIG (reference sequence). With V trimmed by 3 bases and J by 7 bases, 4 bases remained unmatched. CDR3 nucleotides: TGTGCCTGGAGCCCCGGGGGGGGCGGGGAGCTGTTTTTT. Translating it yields CAWSPGGGGELFF.

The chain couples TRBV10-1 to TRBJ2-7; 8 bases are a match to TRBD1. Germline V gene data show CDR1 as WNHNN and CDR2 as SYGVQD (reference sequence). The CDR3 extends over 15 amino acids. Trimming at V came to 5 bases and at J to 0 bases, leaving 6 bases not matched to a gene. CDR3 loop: CASSPGQGSSYEQYF. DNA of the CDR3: TGCGCCAGCAGTCCAGGACAGGGAAGCTCCTACGAGCAGTACTTC.

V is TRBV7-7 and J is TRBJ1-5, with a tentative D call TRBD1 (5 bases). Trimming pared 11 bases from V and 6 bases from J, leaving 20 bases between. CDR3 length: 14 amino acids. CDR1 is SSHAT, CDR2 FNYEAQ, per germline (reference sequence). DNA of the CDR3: TGTGCCGTAGCCGGCCCCGGGGGAGGTCAGCCCCAGCATTTT. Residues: CAVAGPGGGQPQHF.

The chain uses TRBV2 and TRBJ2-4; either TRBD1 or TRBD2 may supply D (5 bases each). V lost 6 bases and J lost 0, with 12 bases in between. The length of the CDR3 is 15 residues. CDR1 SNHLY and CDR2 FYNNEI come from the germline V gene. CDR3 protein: CASRGESLAKNIQYF. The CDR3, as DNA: TGTGCCAGCAGGGGGGAGTCCCTAGCCAAAAACATTCAGTACTTC.

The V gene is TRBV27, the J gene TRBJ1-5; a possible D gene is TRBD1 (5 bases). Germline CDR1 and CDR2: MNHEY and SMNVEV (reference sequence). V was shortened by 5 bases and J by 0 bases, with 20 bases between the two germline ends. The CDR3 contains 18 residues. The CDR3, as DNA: TGTGCCAGCAGTAGGGGAACTGACCCTCGGAGTAGCAATCAGCCCCAGCATTTT. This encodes CASSRGTDPRSSNQPQHF.

The CDR3: CASGLWGLNQPQHF. CDR3 in DNA: TGTGCTAGTGGTTTGTGGGGACTCAATCAGCCCCAGCATTTT. The rearrangement links TRBV12-5 to TRBJ1-5; TRBD1 might be the D (5 bases). The length of the CDR3 is 14 residues. The V gene's germline CDR1 is LGHNT and CDR2 FRNRAP. Trimming stripped 2 bases from V and 3 bases from J, with 8 bases between.

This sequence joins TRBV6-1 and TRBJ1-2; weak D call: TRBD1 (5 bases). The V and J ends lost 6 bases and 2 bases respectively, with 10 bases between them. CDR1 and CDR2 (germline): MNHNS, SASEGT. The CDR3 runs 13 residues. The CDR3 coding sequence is TGTGCCAGCAGCCCGGGACTCAACTATGGCTACACCTTC. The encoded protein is CASSPGLNYGYTF.

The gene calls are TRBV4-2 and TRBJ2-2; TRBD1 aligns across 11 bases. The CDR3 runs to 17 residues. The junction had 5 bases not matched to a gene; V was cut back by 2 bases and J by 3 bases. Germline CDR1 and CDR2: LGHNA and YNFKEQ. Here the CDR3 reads CASSQLPGQGDTGELFF. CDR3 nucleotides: TGTGCCAGCAGCCAACTTCCGGGACAGGGGGACACCGGGGAGCTGTTTTTT.

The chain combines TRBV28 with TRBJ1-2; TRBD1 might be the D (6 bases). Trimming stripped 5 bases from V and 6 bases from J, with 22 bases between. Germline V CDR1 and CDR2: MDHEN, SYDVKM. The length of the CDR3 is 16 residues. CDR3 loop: CASSLGGLGQDNGYTF. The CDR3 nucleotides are TGTGCCAGCAGTCTGGGGGGGCTGGGACAAGACAATGGCTACACCTTC.

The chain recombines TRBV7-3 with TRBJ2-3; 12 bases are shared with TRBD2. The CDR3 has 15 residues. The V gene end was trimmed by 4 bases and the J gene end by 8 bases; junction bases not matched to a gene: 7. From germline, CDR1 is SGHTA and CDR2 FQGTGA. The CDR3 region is CASSSLAGGRFTQYF. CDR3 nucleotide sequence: TGTGCCAGCAGCTCTCTAGCGGGGGGGAGGTTTACGCAGTATTTT.

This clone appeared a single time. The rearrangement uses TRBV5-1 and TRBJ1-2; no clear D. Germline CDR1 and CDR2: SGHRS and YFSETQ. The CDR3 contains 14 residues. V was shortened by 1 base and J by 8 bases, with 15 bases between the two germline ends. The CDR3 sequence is CASSLYEAVEGYTF. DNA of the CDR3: TGCGCCAGCAGCTTGTACGAGGCGGTAGAAGGCTACACCTTC.

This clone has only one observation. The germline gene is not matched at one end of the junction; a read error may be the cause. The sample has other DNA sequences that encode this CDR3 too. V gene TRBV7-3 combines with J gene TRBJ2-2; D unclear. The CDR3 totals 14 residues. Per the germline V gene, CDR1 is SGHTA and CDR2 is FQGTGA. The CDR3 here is CASSLTANTGELFF. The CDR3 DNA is TGTGCCAGCAGCCTAACAGCGAACACCGGGGAGCTGTTTTTT.

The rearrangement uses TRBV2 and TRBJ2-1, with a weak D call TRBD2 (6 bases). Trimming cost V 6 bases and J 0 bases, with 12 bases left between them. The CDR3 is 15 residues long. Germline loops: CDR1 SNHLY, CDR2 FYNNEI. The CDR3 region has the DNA TGTGCCAGCAGGAAGGAGGGTATCTCCTACAATGAGCAGTTCTTC. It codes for CASRKEGISYNEQFF. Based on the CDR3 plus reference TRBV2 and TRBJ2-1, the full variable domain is EPEVTQTPSHQVTQMGQEVILRCVPISNHLYFYWYRQILGQKVEFLVSFYNNEISEKSEIFDDQFSVERPDGSNFTLKIRSTKLEDSAMYFCASRKEGISYNEQFFGPGTRLTVL.

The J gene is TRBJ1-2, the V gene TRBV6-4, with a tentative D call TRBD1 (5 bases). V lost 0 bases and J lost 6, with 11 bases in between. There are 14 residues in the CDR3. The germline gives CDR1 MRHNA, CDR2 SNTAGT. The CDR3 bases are TGTGCCAGCAGTGACTCGACCAGGGCGAATGGCTACACCTTC. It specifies CASSDSTRANGYTF.

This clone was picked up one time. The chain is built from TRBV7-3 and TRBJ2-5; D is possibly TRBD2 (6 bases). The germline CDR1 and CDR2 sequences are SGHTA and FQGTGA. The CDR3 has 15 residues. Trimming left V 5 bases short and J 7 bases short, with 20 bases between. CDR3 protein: CASSLGRGGSGTQYF. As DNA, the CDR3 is TGTGCCAGCAGCCTGGGTCGTGGGGGGTCGGGGACCCAGTACTTC.